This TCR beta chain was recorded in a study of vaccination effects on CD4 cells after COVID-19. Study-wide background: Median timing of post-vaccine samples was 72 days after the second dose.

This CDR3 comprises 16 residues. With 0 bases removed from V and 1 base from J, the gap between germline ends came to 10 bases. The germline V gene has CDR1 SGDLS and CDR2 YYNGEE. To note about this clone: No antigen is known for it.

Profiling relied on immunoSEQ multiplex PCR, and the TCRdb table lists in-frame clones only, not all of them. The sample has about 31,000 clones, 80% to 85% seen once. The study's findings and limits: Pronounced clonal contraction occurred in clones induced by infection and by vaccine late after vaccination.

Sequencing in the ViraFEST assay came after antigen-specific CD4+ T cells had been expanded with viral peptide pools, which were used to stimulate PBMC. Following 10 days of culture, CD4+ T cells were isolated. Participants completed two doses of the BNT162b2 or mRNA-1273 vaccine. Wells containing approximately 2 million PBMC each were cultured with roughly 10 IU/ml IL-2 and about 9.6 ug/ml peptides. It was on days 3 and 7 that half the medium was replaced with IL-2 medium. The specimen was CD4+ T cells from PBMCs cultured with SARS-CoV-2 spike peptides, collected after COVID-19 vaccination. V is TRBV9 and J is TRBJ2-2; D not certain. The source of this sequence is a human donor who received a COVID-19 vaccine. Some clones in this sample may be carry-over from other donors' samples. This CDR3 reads CASSVGVRENTGELFF. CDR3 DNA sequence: TGTGCCAGCAGCGTAGGGGTAAGAGAGAACACCGGGGAGCTGTTTTTT.